This T cell receptor beta chain was documented in a study of OX40 agonist ivuxolimab in advanced cancers. Individuals having autoimmune disease history or systemic immunosuppression were not enrolled. The data were produced by immunoSEQ multiplex PCR, yet TCRdb's version contains in-frame clones alone and is incomplete. The table lists more than 85,000 clones, roughly 80% of them singletons. Regarding this clone: As yet, its antigen is unknown.

Study results and limitations: By week 6 at 0.1 to 3.0 mg/kg, blood CD4+ and CD8+ T cells had expanded clonally. Among the least clonally expanded were partial responders at 0.1-3.0 mg/kg. Also present in some nonresponders was a low level of normalized T-cell clonal expansion.

The sequencing here drew on CD4+ or CD8+ T cells sorted from blood, taken in a trial of the OX40 agonist ivuxolimab. This TCR came from an adult with an advanced solid tumor such as melanoma, head and neck, liver or kidney cancer.

CDR3 bases: TGTGCCAGTAGTGGAGACAGAAATAGTGTCAATCAGCCCCAGCATTTT. Its protein product is CASSGDRNSVNQPQHF. The V and J genes are TRBV19 and TRBJ1-5; D perhaps matches TRBD1 (5 bases). V was shortened by 5 bases and J by 3 bases, with 17 bases between the two germline ends. The germline V gene encodes CDR1 LNHDA and CDR2 SQIVND (reference sequence). The CDR3 has 16 amino acids.